These T cell receptor beta chains were read from a single sample in a study of T-cell memory formation after mild COVID-19. TCRdb independently ran MiXCR on the 5' RACE reads; one entry per CDR3 protein. The sample carries about 560,000 distinct CDR3 sequences, about a sixth recorded once. The specimen was PBMCs or a T cell subset sorted from them (not recorded which). These receptors originate from an adult woman who had mild COVID-19 (a few samples of this study predate the infection). Cell type and time point are not known. The CDR3 runs from the conserved cysteine through the conserved F or W. D genes are given only for firm matches. Only part of the rows carry a size: once, few, many, or a class if the clone is expanded.

d_call	v_call	j_call	cdr3_length	clone_size	cdr3_nt	cdr3_aa
-	TRBV5-1	TRBJ2-3	15	-	TGCGCCAGCAGCTTGGGGGCCAGGAACACAGATACGCAGTATTTT	CASSLGARNTDTQYF
-	TRBV5-5	TRBJ2-3	15	many	TGTGCCAGCAGCACCCGGCAGACTCGCACAGATATTGGAGATTTT	CASSTRQTRTDIGDF
-	TRBV7-8	TRBJ2-5	15	-	TGTGCCAGCAGCTTAGCGCTTTTGGACAGAGAGACCCAGTACTTC	CASSLALLDRETQYF
-	TRBV24-1	TRBJ1-1	13	-	TGTGCCACCAGTGACAACACGAACACTGAAGCTTTCTTT	CATSDNTNTEAFF
TRBD1	TRBV9	TRBJ2-5	16	-	TGTGCCAGCAGCCCCGTAGGACAGGACCCCCAAGAGACCCAGTACTTC	CASSPVGQDPQETQYF
-	TRBV12-3/TRBV12-4	TRBJ2-2	11	-	TGTGCCAGCAGGTCGGCCGGGGAGCTGTTTTTT	CASRSAGELFF
TRBD1	TRBV7-9	TRBJ2-5	16	few	TGTGCCAGCAGCTTGATATCCGGGACAGGGACGGAGACCCAGTACTTC	CASSLISGTGTETQYF
-	TRBV7-9	TRBJ2-3	15	few	TGTGCCAGCAGCTTAATCGGGGCAGGGACAGATACGCAGTATTTT	CASSLIGAGTDTQYF
-	TRBV3-1	TRBJ1-1	14	few	TGTGCCAGCAGCCAATACATATTGAACACTGAAGCTTTCTTT	CASSQYILNTEAFF
-	TRBV25-1	TRBJ2-6	18	-	TGTGCCAGCAGTGATAGGGGGGCGGCGGGATCTGGGGCCAACGTCCTGACTTTC	CASSDRGAAGSGANVLTF
-	TRBV24-1	TRBJ2-2	13	few	TGTGCCACCAGTCTCAGGGTTACCGGGGAGCTGTTTTTT	CATSLRVTGELFF
-	TRBV12-3/TRBV12-4	TRBJ1-5	17	few	TGTGCCAGCCGCCTGGGGGTGGCGGGATATAGCAATCAGCCCCAGCATTTT	CASRLGVAGYSNQPQHF
-	TRBV19	TRBJ1-5	13	few	TGTGCCAGTAGTGGGAACCGCAATCAGCCCCAGCATTTT	CASSGNRNQPQHF
TRBD2	TRBV12-3/TRBV12-4	TRBJ2-1	18	-	TGTGCCAGCAGTTTGCGAACTAGCGGGGGCCATTTCTACAATGAGCAGTTCTTC	CASSLRTSGGHFYNEQFF
-	TRBV12-3/TRBV12-4	TRBJ2-1	13	many	TGTGCCAGCAGTTTAGTAGCGGCTCTCGAGCAGTTCTTC	CASSLVAALEQFF
-	TRBV7-9	TRBJ1-2	13	few	TGTGCCAGCAGCTTAGTCTCGCTGGATGGCTACACCTTC	CASSLVSLDGYTF
-	TRBV27	TRBJ1-5	17	-	TGTGCCAGCAAGAGGGGGGGGAACGGTTTTAGCAATCAGCCCCAGCATTTT	CASKRGGNGFSNQPQHF
TRBD1	TRBV30	TRBJ1-5	14	-	TGTGCCTGGAGGACAGGGAAGAGTGGGCAGCCCCAGCATTTT	CAWRTGKSGQPQHF
-	TRBV7-9	TRBJ2-7	15	few	TGTGCCAGCAGCTTAGGACAGCCGACGACCTACGAGCAGTACTTC	CASSLGQPTTYEQYF
TRBD2	TRBV12-3/TRBV12-4	TRBJ2-7	14	-	TGTGCCAGCAGTTTGAGTCCGGGAGGGTGGGAGCAGTACTTC	CASSLSPGGWEQYF
-	TRBV30	TRBJ2-7	14	-	TGTGCCTGGAGTTGGTCCGCCGGGTTTTACGAGCAGTACTTC	CAWSWSAGFYEQYF
-	TRBV7-6	TRBJ1-1	14	few	TGTGCCAGCAGCTCGCAGGGGCCCAACACTGAAGCTTTCTTT	CASSSQGPNTEAFF
-	TRBV27	TRBJ2-7	16	-	TGTGCCAGCAGTTTAGGGCCACCCCGGTCGGGCTACGAGCAGTACTTC	CASSLGPPRSGYEQYF
-	TRBV7-9	TRBJ2-7	13	-	TGTGCCAGCAGCTTAACCCCCTCCGACGAGCAGTACTTC	CASSLTPSDEQYF
-	TRBV9	TRBJ2-7	14	-	TGTGCCAGCAGCGTGGCAGGGATCTCTTACGAGCAGTACTTC	CASSVAGISYEQYF
-	TRBV24-1	TRBJ2-3	15	-	TGTGCCACCAGTGATTCCCGACAACCCACAGATACGCAGTATTTT	CATSDSRQPTDTQYF
TRBD1	TRBV6-5	TRBJ1-1	15	few	TGTGCCAGCAGTACCCTTGACAGGGGGAAGTCTGAAGCTTTCTTT	CASSTLDRGKSEAFF
-	TRBV5-5	TRBJ2-2	14	many	TGTGCCAGCACCAAGGACGGAAACACCGGGGAGCTGTTTTTT	CASTKDGNTGELFF
-	TRBV4-2	TRBJ2-5	15	few	TGTGCCAGCAGCCAAGTCGGGGCCCAGTGGGAGACCCAGTACTTC	CASSQVGAQWETQYF
-	TRBV12-3/TRBV12-4	TRBJ2-7	16	few	TGTGCCAGCAGTGGGGGTGTGAGGGGAGCCTCCTACGAGCAGTACTTC	CASSGGVRGASYEQYF
-	TRBV24-1	TRBJ1-5	13	-	TGTGCCACCAGTGGGGGGGGCGGACAGCCCCAGCATTTT	CATSGGGGQPQHF
-	TRBV20-1	TRBJ2-1	12	-	TGCAGTGGCTGGAGGGCCTCTGATGAGCAGTTCTTC	CSGWRASDEQFF
TRBD1	TRBV20-1	TRBJ1-1	16	few	TGCAGTGCTGGATACAGGGGGCCCTATCATCCGGCCCAAGCTTTCTTT	CSAGYRGPYHPAQAFF
-	TRBV4-2	TRBJ2-6	18	-	TGTGCCAGCAGCCAAGGTCAGGGGCCCCTCTCTGGGGCCAACGTCCTGACTTTC	CASSQGQGPLSGANVLTF
TRBD1	TRBV10-2	TRBJ1-5	12	-	TGCGCCACCGGGACAGCTAATCAGCCCCAGCATTTT	CATGTANQPQHF
-	TRBV5-1	TRBJ2-1	15	-	TGCGCCAGCAGCTCCGGACTCCCGAACCACAATGAGCAGTTCTTC	CASSSGLPNHNEQFF
-	TRBV7-8	TRBJ2-3	15	-	TGTGCCAGCAGGCGAGCCATATCCAGCACAGATACGCAGTATTTT	CASRRAISSTDTQYF
TRBD1	TRBV27	TRBJ2-1	15	few	TGTGCCAGCAGCCGGGGACAGGGGGTCTACAATGAGCAGTTCTTC	CASSRGQGVYNEQFF
TRBD2	TRBV4-1	TRBJ2-5	17	-	TGCGCCAGCAGCCAGGAGTTTGGACTAGCGGGGGCGGGGACCCAGTACTTC	CASSQEFGLAGAGTQYF
-	TRBV20-1	TRBJ2-3	16	few	TGCAGTGCTAACTCGAGGCGGAGGGGGAACACAGATACGCAGTATTTT	CSANSRRRGNTDTQYF
-	TRBV10-3	TRBJ2-5	12	-	TGTGCCATCAGGGACTTGGCGGAGACCCAGTACTTC	CAIRDLAETQYF
-	TRBV5-1	TRBJ2-5	14	few	TGCGCCAGTAAGCCAGGGTCCAACCAAGAGACCCAGTACTTC	CASKPGSNQETQYF
TRBD1	TRBV9	TRBJ2-5	16	few	TGTGCCAGCAGCGTAGAGGACAGGGTTTTGGAAGAGACCCAGTACTTC	CASSVEDRVLEETQYF
TRBD1	TRBV5-6	TRBJ1-4	16	-	TGTGCCAGCAGCTTATTCTTCGGGACAGTGACTGAAAAACTGTTTTTT	CASSLFFGTVTEKLFF
-	TRBV4-1	TRBJ1-3	15	few	TGCGCCAGCAGCCAAGTGGGCCTCTCTGGAAACACCATATATTTT	CASSQVGLSGNTIYF
TRBD1	TRBV12-3/TRBV12-4	TRBJ2-1	14	-	TGTGCCAGCAGGACAGGGGCGACCTACAATGAGCAGTTCTTC	CASRTGATYNEQFF
TRBD1	TRBV19	TRBJ2-2	16	-	TGTGCCAGTAGTATAACTGCAGGGGGAAGGACCGGGGAGCTGTTTTTT	CASSITAGGRTGELFF
TRBD2	TRBV12-3/TRBV12-4	TRBJ2-3	15	-	TGTGCCAGCAGTTTAGGCGGGGGGGAAGAAGATACGCAGTATTTT	CASSLGGGEEDTQYF